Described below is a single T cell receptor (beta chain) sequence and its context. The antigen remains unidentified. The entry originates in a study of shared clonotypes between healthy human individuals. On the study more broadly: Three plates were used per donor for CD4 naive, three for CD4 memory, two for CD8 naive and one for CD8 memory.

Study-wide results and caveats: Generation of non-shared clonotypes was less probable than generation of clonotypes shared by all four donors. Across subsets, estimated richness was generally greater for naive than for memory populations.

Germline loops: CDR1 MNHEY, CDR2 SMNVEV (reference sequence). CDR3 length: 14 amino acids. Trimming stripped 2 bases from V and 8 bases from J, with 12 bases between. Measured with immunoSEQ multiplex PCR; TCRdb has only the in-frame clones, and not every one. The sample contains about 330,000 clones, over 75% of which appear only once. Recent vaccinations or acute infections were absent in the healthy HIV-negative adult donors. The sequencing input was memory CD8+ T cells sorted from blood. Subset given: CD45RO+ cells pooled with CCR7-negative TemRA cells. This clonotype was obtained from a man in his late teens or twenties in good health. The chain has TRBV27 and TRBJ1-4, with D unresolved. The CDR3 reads CASSLIRGGEKLFF. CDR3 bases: TGTGCCAGCAGTTTAATTCGGGGTGGAGAAAAACTGTTTTTT.